A single T cell receptor (beta chain) is shown here with its context. Its specificity is unknown. The sample belongs to a study of graft-versus-host responses after intestinal transplantation. Study details: All recipients got anti-thymocyte globulin induction, then tacrolimus and steroids for three to four years. The study, taken as a whole, reports: Early after transplant, HvG declines were associated with peak levels of circulating GvH clones. Allografts of patients with graft-donor T cell macrochimerism showed high graft-versus-host to host-versus-graft clone ratios.

This table comes from immunoSEQ multiplex PCR, and its TCRdb copy is limited to in-frame clones, with some not included. This table holds around 100,000 clones, just over 90% found once. CDR3 size: 14 residues. V lost 4 bases, J lost 3 bases, and 8 bases lay in between. The germline V gene has CDR1 SGHNT and CDR2 YYREEE (reference sequence). The sequences come from unstimulated CD4+ T cells sorted from spleen or lymph node cells, collected before transplant. The receptor was isolated from a human donor who was the organ donor for an intestinal transplant. The rearrangement uses TRBV5-4 and TRBJ2-6; D remains ambiguous. This CDR3 reads CASSRSLGANVLTF. CDR3 nucleotide sequence: TGTGCCAGCAGCCGCTCCCTTGGGGCCAACGTCCTGACTTTC.